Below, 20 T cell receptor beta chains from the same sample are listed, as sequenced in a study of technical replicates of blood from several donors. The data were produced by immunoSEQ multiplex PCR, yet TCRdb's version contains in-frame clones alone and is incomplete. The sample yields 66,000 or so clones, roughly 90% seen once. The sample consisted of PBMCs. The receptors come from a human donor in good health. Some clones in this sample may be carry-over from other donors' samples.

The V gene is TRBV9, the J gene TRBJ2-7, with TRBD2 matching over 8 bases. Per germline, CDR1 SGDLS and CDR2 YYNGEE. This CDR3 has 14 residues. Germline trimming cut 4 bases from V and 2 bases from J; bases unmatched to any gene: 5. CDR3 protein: CASSPTGLAYEQYF. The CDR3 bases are TGTGCCAGCAGCCCGACGGGACTAGCCTACGAGCAGTACTTC.

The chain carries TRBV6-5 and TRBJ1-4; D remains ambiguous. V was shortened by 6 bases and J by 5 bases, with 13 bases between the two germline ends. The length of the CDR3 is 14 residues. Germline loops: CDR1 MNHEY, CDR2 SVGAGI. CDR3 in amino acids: CASRPYRLNEKLFF. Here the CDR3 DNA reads TGTGCCAGCAGGCCCTACCGACTGAATGAAAAACTGTTTTTT.

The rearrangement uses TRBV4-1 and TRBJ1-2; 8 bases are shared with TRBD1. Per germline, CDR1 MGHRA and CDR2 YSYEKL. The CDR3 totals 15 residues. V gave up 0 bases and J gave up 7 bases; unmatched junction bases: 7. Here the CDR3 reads CASSQDRTGSFGYTF. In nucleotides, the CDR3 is TGCGCCAGCAGCCAAGACAGGACAGGGAGCTTTGGCTACACCTTC.

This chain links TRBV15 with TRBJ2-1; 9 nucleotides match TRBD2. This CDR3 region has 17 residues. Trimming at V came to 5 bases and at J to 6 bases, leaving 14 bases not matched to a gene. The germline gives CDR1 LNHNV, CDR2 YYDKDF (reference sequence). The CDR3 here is CATSQDDPGGRANEQFF. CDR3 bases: TGTGCCACCAGCCAAGACGATCCTGGCGGGAGGGCCAATGAGCAGTTCTTC.

This CDR3 is CASSSAGVSDTQYF. Written as DNA, the CDR3 is TGTGCCAGCAGCTCGGCGGGCGTTTCAGATACGCAGTATTTT. The J gene is TRBJ2-3, the V gene TRBV7-9; maybe TRBD2 (5 bases). Trimming took off 4 bases at V and 4 bases at J, with 12 bases between the two ends. Per the germline V gene, CDR1 is SEHNR and CDR2 is FQNEAQ (reference sequence). The CDR3 has 14 amino acids.

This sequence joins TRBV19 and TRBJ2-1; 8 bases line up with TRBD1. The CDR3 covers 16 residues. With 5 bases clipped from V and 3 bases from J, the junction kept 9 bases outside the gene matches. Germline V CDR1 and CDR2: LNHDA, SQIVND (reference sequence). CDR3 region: CASSYDRGGDYNEQFF. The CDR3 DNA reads TGTGCCAGTAGTTATGACAGGGGTGGGGACTACAATGAGCAGTTCTTC.

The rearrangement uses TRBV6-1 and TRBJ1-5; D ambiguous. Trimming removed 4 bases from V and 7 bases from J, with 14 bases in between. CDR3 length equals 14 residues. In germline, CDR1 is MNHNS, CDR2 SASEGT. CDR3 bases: TGTGCCAGCAGTGTAAGAGGGTTCGAACAGCCCCAGCATTTT. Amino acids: CASSVRGFEQPQHF.

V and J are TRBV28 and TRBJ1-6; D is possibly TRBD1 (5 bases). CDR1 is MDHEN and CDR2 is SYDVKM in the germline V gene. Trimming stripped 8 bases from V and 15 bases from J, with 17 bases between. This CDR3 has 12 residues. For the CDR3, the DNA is TGTGCCAGCCTAACGGGGGGAGGTTACCTCCACTTT. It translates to CASLTGGGYLHF.

CDR3 DNA: TGTGCCAGCAGCTTGGCCTCGGCGGGACGAGATACGCAGTATTTT. Encoded protein: CASSLASAGRDTQYF. This chain connects TRBV5-6 to TRBJ2-3; tentatively, D is TRBD2 (6 bases). Between the trimmed V and J ends, which lost 0 bases and 5 bases, there was a span of 13 bases. The CDR3 runs 15 residues. Germline V gene data show CDR1 as SGHDT and CDR2 as YYEEEE.

The DNA of the CDR3 is TGTGCCAGCAGCTGGTCTAGCGGGAAGGTCGAGCAGTACTTC. This translates into CASSWSSGKVEQYF. This rearrangement joins TRBV5-5 to TRBJ2-7; 9 bases align to TRBD2. CDR3 length equals 14 residues. V was clipped by 3 bases and J by 6 bases; unmatched bases: 7. CDR1 and CDR2 from the germline V gene are SGHKS and YYEKEE (reference sequence).

In nucleotides, the CDR3 is TGTGCCAGCAGCCGTCAGGGATTCAATCAGCCCCAGCATTTT. It specifies CASSRQGFNQPQHF. The V call is TRBV5-6, the J call TRBJ1-5, with a weak D call TRBD1 (5 bases). V lost 4 bases to trimming and J lost 3 bases, with 11 bases between them. CDR1 is SGHDT, CDR2 YYEEEE, per germline. The CDR3 contains 14 residues.

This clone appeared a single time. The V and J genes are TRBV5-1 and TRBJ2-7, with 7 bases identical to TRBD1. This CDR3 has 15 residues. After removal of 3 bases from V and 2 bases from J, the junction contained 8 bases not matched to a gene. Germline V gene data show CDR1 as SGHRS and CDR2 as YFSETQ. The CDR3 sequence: CASSYTTGTPYEQYF. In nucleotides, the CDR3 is TGCGCCAGCAGCTACACGACAGGGACCCCCTACGAGCAGTACTTC.

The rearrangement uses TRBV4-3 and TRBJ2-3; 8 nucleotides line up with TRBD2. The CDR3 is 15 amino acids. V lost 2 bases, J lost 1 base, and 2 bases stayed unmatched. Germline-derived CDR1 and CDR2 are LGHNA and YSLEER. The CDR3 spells CASSQFSGGTDTQYF. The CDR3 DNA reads TGCGCCAGCAGCCAATTTAGCGGGGGCACAGATACGCAGTATTTT.

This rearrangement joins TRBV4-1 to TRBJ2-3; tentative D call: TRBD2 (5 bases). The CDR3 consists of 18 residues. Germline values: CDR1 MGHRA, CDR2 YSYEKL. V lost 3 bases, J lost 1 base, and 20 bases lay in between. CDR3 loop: CASSHAGLRETRTDTQYF. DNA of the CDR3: TGCGCCAGCAGCCACGCGGGTTTAAGAGAAACCCGCACAGATACGCAGTATTTT.

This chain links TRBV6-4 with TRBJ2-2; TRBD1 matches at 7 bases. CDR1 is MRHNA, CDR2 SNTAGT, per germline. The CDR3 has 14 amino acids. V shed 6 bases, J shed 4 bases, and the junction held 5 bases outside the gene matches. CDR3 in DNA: TGTGCCAGCAGCCCCAGGGGGAGCACCGGGGAGCTGTTTTTT. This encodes CASSPRGSTGELFF.

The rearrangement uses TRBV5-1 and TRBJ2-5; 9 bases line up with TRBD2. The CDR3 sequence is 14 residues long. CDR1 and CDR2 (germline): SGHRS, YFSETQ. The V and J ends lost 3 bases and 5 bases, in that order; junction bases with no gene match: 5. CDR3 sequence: CASSSRAGGETQYF. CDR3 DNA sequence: TGCGCCAGCAGCTCGAGGGCGGGAGGGGAGACCCAGTACTTC.

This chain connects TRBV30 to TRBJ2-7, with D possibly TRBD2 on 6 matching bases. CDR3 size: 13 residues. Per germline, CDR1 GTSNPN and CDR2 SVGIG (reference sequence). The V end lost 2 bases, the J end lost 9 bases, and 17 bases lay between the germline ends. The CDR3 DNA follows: TGTGCCTGGAGTCAGGACGTGGGGGGAAGGCAGTACTTC. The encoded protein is CAWSQDVGGRQYF. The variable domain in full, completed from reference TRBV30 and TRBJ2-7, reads SQTIHQWPATLVQPVGSPLSLECTVEGTSNPNLYWYRQAAGRGLQLLFYSVGIGQISSEVPQNLSASRPQDRQFILSSKKLLLSDSGFYLCAWSQDVGGRQYFGPGTRLTVT.

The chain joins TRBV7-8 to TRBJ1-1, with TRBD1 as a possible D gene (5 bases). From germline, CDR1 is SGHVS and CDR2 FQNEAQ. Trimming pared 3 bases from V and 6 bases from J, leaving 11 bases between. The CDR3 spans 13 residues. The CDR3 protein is CASSFSGHPEAFF. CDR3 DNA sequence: TGTGCCAGCAGCTTTTCAGGACACCCTGAAGCTTTCTTT.

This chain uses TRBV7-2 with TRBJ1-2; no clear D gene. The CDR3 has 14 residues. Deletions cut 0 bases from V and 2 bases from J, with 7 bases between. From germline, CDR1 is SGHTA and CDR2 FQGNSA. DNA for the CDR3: TGTGCCAGCAGCTTAGCGGCGGGGAACTATGGCTACACCTTC. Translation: CASSLAAGNYGYTF.

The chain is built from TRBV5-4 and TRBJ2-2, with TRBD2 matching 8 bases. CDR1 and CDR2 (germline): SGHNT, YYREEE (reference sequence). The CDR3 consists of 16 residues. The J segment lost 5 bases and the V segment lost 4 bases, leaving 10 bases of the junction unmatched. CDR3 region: CASSPPGGRNTGELFF. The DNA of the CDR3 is TGTGCCAGCAGCCCGCCGGGGGGGCGCAATACCGGGGAGCTGTTTTTT. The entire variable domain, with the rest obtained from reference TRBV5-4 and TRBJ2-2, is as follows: ETGVTQSPTHLIKTRGQQVTLRCSSQSGHNTVSWYQQALGQGPQFIFQYYREEENGRGNFPPRFSGLQFPNYSSELNVNALELDDSALYLCASSPPGGRNTGELFFGEGSRLTVL.